These T cell receptor beta chains were read from a single sample in a study of beta chain features in type 1 diabetes. The table came from immunoSEQ multiplex PCR; TCRdb's copy has only in-frame clones and leaves some out. The sample carries a few hundred thousand clones, roughly 20% recorded once. Input material: naive CD4+ T cells from blood. The receptors originated from a woman in her 40s with type 1 diabetes. Each CDR3 is given without its conserved first and last residue. The order of the fields is J gene, V gene, CDR3 protein.

TRBJ2-1,TRBV15,ATSRDDGGNDEQF
TRBJ2-4,TRBV29-1,SVAASGGIQY
TRBJ2-3,TRBV7-3,ASSPSGTGGTDTQY
TRBJ2-5,TRBV19,ASSPGTGETQY
TRBJ2-7,TRBV11-2,ASSFPGTTRNEQY
TRBJ2-5,TRBV9,ASSVQGAETQY
TRBJ1-1,TRBV29-1,SVEGRGRGTEAF
TRBJ1-5,TRBV4-1,ASSQDPGVDPQH
TRBJ2-5,TRBV29-1,SVTSGSGQETQY
TRBJ2-7,TRBV5-1,ASSPSLGGTYEQY
TRBJ1-1,TRBV19,ASTGTANTEAF
TRBJ1-1,TRBV12-5,ASGFTGGTEAF
TRBJ2-1,TRBV4-3,ASSQDTWGAKQF
TRBJ2-1,TRBV14,ASSHKSSYNEQF
TRBJ2-3,TRBV9,ASSGPLAGGADTQY
TRBJ2-2,TRBV7-3,ASSLGLGELF
TRBJ1-1,TRBV5-1,ASSLQMNTEAF
TRBJ2-1,TRBV15,ATSRGVGGSHNEQF
TRBJ2-5,TRBV5-1,ASSLGPTGDGETQY
TRBJ2-1,TRBV19,ASSRTTGGREQF
TRBJ1-1,TRBV7-9,ASSLAIGMNTEAF
TRBJ2-3,TRBV5-1,ASSLGLLTDTQY
TRBJ2-3,TRBV4-2,ASSQALAGGGFTDTQY
TRBJ2-5,TRBV4-1,ASSQGIRQGGQETQY
TRBJ1-1,TRBV25-1,ASSPGGWTEAF
TRBJ1-2,TRBV9,ASTGTGDGYT
TRBJ2-5,TRBV9,ASSVTDSQETQY
TRBJ2-4,TRBV15,ATSPGKGLAKNIQY
TRBJ1-1,TRBV7-9,ASSLSNSMNTEAF
TRBJ1-2,TRBV4-3,ASSQDRDATFGLYGYT
TRBJ2-3,TRBV4-2,ASSQGLAGVADTQY
TRBJ2-1,TRBV5-6,ASSLRHEQF
TRBJ1-5,TRBV7-9,ASSTQGGDSNQPQH
TRBJ2-1,TRBV5-1,ASSGGAFGGNEQF
TRBJ2-1,TRBV4-2,ASSQVDRGYNEQF
TRBJ1-5,TRBV5-1,ASSLGAGNQPQH
TRBJ2-7,TRBV9,ASSDLASGSYEQY
TRBJ1-2,TRBV9,ASSVYGQGAGYT
TRBJ2-7,TRBV30,AWSRLAANPSSYEQY
TRBJ2-5,TRBV6-5,ASSSTSGGETQY
TRBJ1-2,TRBV28,ASSPSNYGYT
TRBJ2-3,TRBV7-2,ASSLSDTQY